Following are 15 T cell receptor beta chains from one sample sequenced in a study of blood T cell repertoires in COVID-19. Sequencing used immunoSEQ multiplex PCR; TCRdb keeps in-frame clones, though not all of them. Of 90,000 to 100,000 clones listed, about nine tenths are singletons. Material for sequencing was peripheral blood. Receptor source: a man between 45 and 60 years old with acute or convalescent COVID-19.

This clone was observed once. The chain couples TRBV4-1 to TRBJ1-1; 12 bases are a match to TRBD1. Trimming cost V 0 bases and J 3 bases; bases outside gene matches: 5. Germline CDR1 MGHRA, CDR2 YSYEKL. This CDR3 contains 17 residues. The CDR3 region is CASSQEPGQGAHTEAFF. DNA of the CDR3: TGCGCCAGCAGCCAAGAACCGGGACAGGGGGCCCACACTGAAGCTTTCTTT.

The chain carries TRBV7-2 and TRBJ2-1; tentatively, D is TRBD2 (6 bases). There are 17 residues in the CDR3. Germline V gives CDR1 SGHTA, CDR2 FQGNSA. V was trimmed by 1 base and J by 6 bases, leaving 19 bases between them. The CDR3 loop is CASSLEVFGGGVNEQFF. As DNA, the CDR3 is TGTGCCAGCAGCTTAGAGGTTTTTGGCGGAGGGGTCAATGAGCAGTTCTTC.

This chain connects TRBV21-1 to TRBJ1-5; TRBD1, the table's D call, was not compared with the DNA. TRBV21-1 has pseudogene status. The CDR3 covers 17 residues. The CDR3 protein is CASSKVGMDSSNQPQHF. The DNA for the CDR3 is TGTGCCAGCAGCAAAGTGGGAATGGACAGTAGCAATCAGCCCCAGCATTTT.

This clone appeared a few times. V and J are TRBV9 and TRBJ1-2; unclear D gene. This CDR3 is built from 12 residues. Trimming pared 0 bases from V and 5 bases from J, leaving 5 bases between. The germline V gene encodes CDR1 SGDLS and CDR2 YYNGEE. CDR3 residues: CASSVEAYGYTF. CDR3 nucleotide sequence: TGTGCCAGCAGCGTAGAAGCGTATGGCTACACCTTC.

This clone was seen ten or more times. The chain has TRBV5-1 and TRBJ2-7; 8 bases are a match to TRBD1. V lost 4 bases to trimming and J lost 6 bases; unmatched junction nucleotides: 9. The CDR3 runs 14 residues. Germline-derived CDR1 and CDR2 are SGHRS and YFSETQ. This CDR3 reads CASSTQTGVGEQYF. DNA for the CDR3: TGCGCCAGCAGCACCCAGACAGGGGTGGGCGAGCAGTACTTC.

V is TRBV5-1 and J is TRBJ1-1; 8 bases fit TRBD1. Germline CDR1 reads SGHRS; CDR2 reads YFSETQ. After removal of 3 bases from V and 7 bases from J, the junction contained 11 bases not matched to a gene. The CDR3 totals 15 residues. CDR3 in amino acids: CASSSTNDRGSEAFF. The CDR3 DNA is TGCGCCAGCAGCTCGACTAACGACAGGGGAAGTGAAGCTTTCTTT.

This clone turned up a few times. The J gene is TRBJ1-2, the V gene TRBV28; tentatively, D is TRBD1 (5 bases). Germline lookup yields CDR1 MDHEN and CDR2 SYDVKM. CDR3 length: 15 residues. Trimming took off 6 bases at V and 1 base at J, with 15 bases between the two ends. In DNA, the CDR3 is TGTGCCAGCAGCCCTGGGGGGGGGTTTAACTATGGCTACACCTTC. Protein sequence: CASSPGGGFNYGYTF.

The chain is built from TRBV5-5 and TRBJ2-7, with no clear D. The V and J ends lost 0 bases and 3 bases respectively, with 7 bases between them. Germline-derived CDR1 and CDR2 are SGHKS and YYEKEE (reference sequence). This CDR3 region has 13 residues. CDR3 in amino acids: CASSLGHNYEQYF. The CDR3, as DNA: TGTGCCAGCAGCTTGGGACACAACTACGAGCAGTACTTC.

The CDR3 bases are TGTGCCAGTAGTATAGTACCAACAGGGTGGGAGACCCAGTACTTC. Residues: CASSIVPTGWETQYF. The genes are TRBV19 and TRBJ2-5, with D perhaps matching TRBD1 (6 bases). The V and J ends lost 1 base and 5 bases respectively, with 14 bases between them. The CDR3 is 15 amino acids. Per germline, CDR1 LNHDA and CDR2 SQIVND (reference sequence).

This chain joins TRBV6-5 and TRBJ2-1; 7 bases fit TRBD2. With 6 bases clipped from V and 8 bases from J, the junction kept 4 bases outside the gene matches. The CDR3 runs to 12 residues. Germline CDR1 and CDR2: MNHEY and SVGAGI. CDR3 sequence: CASRKREDEQFF. As DNA, the CDR3 is TGTGCCAGCAGAAAACGGGAGGATGAGCAGTTCTTC.

J is TRBJ2-5 and V is TRBV19; D is unclear. The CDR3 spans 15 residues. Germline CDR1 reads LNHDA; CDR2 reads SQIVND (reference sequence). Trimming took off 11 bases at V and 0 bases at J, with 19 bases between the two ends. The CDR3 spells CAQPPVVGYQETQYF. CDR3 DNA: TGTGCCCAACCACCCGTAGTCGGGTACCAAGAGACCCAGTACTTC.

The gene calls are TRBV5-1 and TRBJ1-3; maybe TRBD1 (6 bases). V gave up 3 bases and J gave up 1 base, with 14 bases separating them. CDR3 size: 16 residues. Germline CDR1 is SGHRS and CDR2 is YFSETQ. The CDR3 loop is CASSSDWQGSGNTIYF. The CDR3 bases are TGCGCCAGCAGCTCCGATTGGCAGGGGTCTGGAAACACCATATATTTT.

The V gene is TRBV7-9, the J gene TRBJ2-5; the match to TRBD2 covers 8 bases. Looked up from germline, CDR1 is SEHNR and CDR2 is FQNEAQ (reference sequence). The CDR3 is 16 amino acids. Trimming at V came to 3 bases and at J to 1 base, leaving 7 bases not matched to a gene. The CDR3 is CASSLIPGRAQETQYF. The CDR3 region has the DNA TGTGCCAGCAGCTTGATCCCCGGGAGGGCCCAAGAGACCCAGTACTTC.

The chain carries TRBV11-3 and TRBJ2-7; 13 bases map to TRBD2. Germline values: CDR1 SGHNT, CDR2 YENEEA. The CDR3 sequence is 15 residues long. V was pared by 5 bases and J by 4 bases, with 5 bases of the junction left unmatched. CDR3 sequence reads: CASSTRTSGRYEQYF. The DNA for the CDR3 is TGTGCCAGCAGCACAAGGACTAGCGGGAGATACGAGCAGTACTTC.

The chain employs TRBV11-2 and TRBJ2-7; TRBD2 might be the D (6 bases). Trimming took off 3 bases at V and 0 bases at J, with 9 bases between the two ends. Germline V gene lookup returns CDR1 SGHAT and CDR2 FQNNGV. The CDR3 extends over 14 amino acids. DNA for the CDR3: TGTGCCAGCAGCTTCAAGCGGGTCTCCTACGAGCAGTACTTC. It yields the protein CASSFKRVSYEQYF. The variable domain in full, completed from reference TRBV11-2 and TRBJ2-7, reads EAGVAQSPRYKIIEKRQSVAFWCNPISGHATLYWYQQILGQGPKLLIQFQNNGVVDDSQLPKDRFSAERLKGVDSTLKIQPAKLEDSAVYLCASSFKRVSYEQYFGPGTRLTVT.